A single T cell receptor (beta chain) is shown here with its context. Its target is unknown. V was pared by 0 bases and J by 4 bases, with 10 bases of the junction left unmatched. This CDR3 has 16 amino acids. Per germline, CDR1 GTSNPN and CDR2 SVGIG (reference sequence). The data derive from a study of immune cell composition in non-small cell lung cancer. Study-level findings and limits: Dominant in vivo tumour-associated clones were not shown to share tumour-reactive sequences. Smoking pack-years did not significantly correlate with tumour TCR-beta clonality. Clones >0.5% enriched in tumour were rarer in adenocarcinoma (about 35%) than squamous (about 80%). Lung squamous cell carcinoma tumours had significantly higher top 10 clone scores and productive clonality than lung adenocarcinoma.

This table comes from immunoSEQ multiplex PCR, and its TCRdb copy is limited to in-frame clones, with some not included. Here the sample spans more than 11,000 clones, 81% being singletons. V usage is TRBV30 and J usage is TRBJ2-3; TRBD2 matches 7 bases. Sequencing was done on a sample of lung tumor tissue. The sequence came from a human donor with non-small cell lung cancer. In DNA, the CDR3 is TGTGCCTGGAGTGTGATTTTGGCGGGAGAGGCAGATACGCAGTATTTT. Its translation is CAWSVILAGEADTQYF.